The rows below give T cell receptor beta chains drawn from one sample of a study of blood T cell repertoires in COVID-19. The protocol was immunoSEQ multiplex PCR, while the TCRdb copy is restricted to in-frame clones and leaves out a portion. Here the sample spans about 150,000 clones, approximately 80% being singletons. Sequenced material: peripheral blood. The receptors derive from a human donor with acute or convalescent COVID-19. The donor label of this sample is uncertain. The CDR3 runs from the conserved cysteine through the conserved F or W. D genes are given only for firm matches. The size entry is marked missing in some rows and otherwise reads once, few, many or a size class.

size	D	J	V	CDR3
NA	NA	TRBJ1-1	TRBV6-5	CASSSSWARNTEAFF
few	NA	TRBJ2-5	TRBV6-5	CASGGAETQYF
NA	NA	TRBJ2-5	TRBV6-6	CASSSGQETQYF
NA	NA	TRBJ1-1	TRBV4-1	CASSVQQGNTEAFF
NA	TRBD1	TRBJ1-2	TRBV5-4	CASSLEGTGISYGYTF
NA	TRBD2	TRBJ2-1	TRBV25-1	CASSSGGNEQFF
NA	NA	TRBJ1-4	TRBV3-1/TRBV3-2	CASSPQNEAYEKLFF
NA	TRBD1	TRBJ1-6	TRBV3-1/TRBV3-2	CASSNGDRFYSPLHF
NA	NA	TRBJ2-3	TRBV19	CASSMGRLTDTQYF
NA	TRBD1	TRBJ2-2	TRBV25-1	CASQWSGGKGELFF
once	TRBD1	TRBJ2-6	TRBV2	CASLRQGIGSGANVLTF
NA	NA	TRBJ1-1	TRBV7-9	CASSPGQLNTEAFF
NA	TRBD1	TRBJ2-7	TRBV3-1/TRBV3-2	CASSSLFFPGQTSSYEQYF
NA	NA	TRBJ1-1	TRBV18	CASSPGFTGTEAFF
NA	TRBD1	TRBJ2-3	TRBV3-1/TRBV3-2	CASSHRTGRTDTQYF
NA	TRBD1	TRBJ1-2	TRBV11-2	CASSPGQGDIANYGYTF
once	TRBD2	TRBJ2-1	TRBV3-1/TRBV3-2	CASSQVLPGGLAGNEQFF
NA	TRBD1	TRBJ1-6	TRBV6-6	CASSRSLAGGNSPLHF
once	NA	TRBJ1-2	TRBV10-3	CAISARRGVNYGYTF
NA	NA	TRBJ1-3	TRBV3-1/TRBV3-2	CASSGNTIYF
many	NA	TRBJ2-7	TRBV5-1	CASSLEAREIQYF
NA	NA	TRBJ2-5	TRBV9	CASSVVHSGETQYF
NA	TRBD1	TRBJ1-1	TRBV30	CACGQGMNTEAFF
NA	NA	TRBJ1-1	TRBV7-9	CASSLGGADAFF
NA	TRBD1	TRBJ2-1	TRBV5-1	CASSLGQGENEQFF
NA	NA	TRBJ1-2	TRBV2	CASSSGRSYGYTF
once	TRBD2	TRBJ2-2	TRBV6-2/TRBV6-3	CASSFPRTSGGTSPRELFF
NA	NA	TRBJ1-1	TRBV5-5	CASSLLMNTEAFF
NA	TRBD2	TRBJ2-1	TRBV7-8	CASSLTFRGGLNEQFF
NA	TRBD1	TRBJ1-1	TRBV6-5	CASRGTGGEAFF
NA	NA	TRBJ2-5	TRBV19	CASSIGQGETQYF
few	NA	TRBJ2-2	TRBV2	CASSPSGLINTGELFF
once	NA	TRBJ1-2	TRBV5-6	CASSLRVSAFGYTF
NA	NA	TRBJ1-2	TRBV27	CASSPEGWGEDGYTF
few	NA	TRBJ1-3	TRBV18	CASSPLGGVSGNTIYF
NA	NA	TRBJ1-5	TRBV18	CASSRGMERQPQHF
NA	TRBD1	TRBJ2-7	TRBV19	CASSILPGQGAGEQYF
NA	NA	TRBJ1-2	TRBV6-5	CASSPGSYLYGYTF
NA	NA	TRBJ1-1	TRBV5-1	CASRPGNTEAFF
NA	NA	TRBJ1-1	TRBV6-5	CASRSVTGLSTEAFF
NA	TRBD1	TRBJ1-6	TRBV6-4	CASSERGRNSPLHF
NA	NA	TRBJ2-7	TRBV11-3	CASSLGSGNYEQYF
NA	NA	TRBJ1-5	TRBV5-6	CASSLDTSNQPQHF
once	TRBD1	TRBJ1-2	TRBV3-1/TRBV3-2	CASSQVVRGPGYTF
few	NA	TRBJ2-7	TRBV12-3/TRBV12-4	CASSKGAGHEQYF
NA	NA	TRBJ1-3	TRBV6-5	CASSQHGGSGNTIYF
NA	TRBD2	TRBJ2-1	TRBV5-1	CASSWGLAGDKAQQQFF
NA	TRBD2	TRBJ2-2	TRBV2	CASSPWGGNTGELFF
few	TRBD1	TRBJ1-2	TRBV5-4	CASGGQGTNYGYTF
once	NA	TRBJ2-7	TRBV5-4	CASSPRQGVSYEQYF
NA	NA	TRBJ1-4	TRBV3-1/TRBV3-2	CASSRVTTGGELFF